These T cell receptor beta chains were read from a single sample in a study of blood T cell repertoires in COVID-19. The method was immunoSEQ multiplex PCR; TCRdb's version includes in-frame clones alone and lacks a portion of them. This sample has just over 90,000 clones, with 90% found just once. Input material: peripheral blood. These receptors were collected from a human donor with active COVID-19. The donor label of this sample is uncertain. The conserved cysteine and the conserved F or W are not part of the CDR3 here. The D gene is left open where the match is weak. Some rows mark clone size as missing; the rest say once, few, many or name a class of expanded clone.

TRBJ1-4 | few | TRBD1 | TRBV30 | AWSPRGRGREKLF
TRBJ1-2 | once | TRBD1 | TRBV5-1 | ASSYTDRNYGYT
TRBJ1-2 | once | . | TRBV28 | ASSQSAGIKDYGYT
TRBJ2-3 | . | . | TRBV7-2 | ASSYIAGANTDTQY
TRBJ1-6 | once | . | TRBV12-3/TRBV12-4 | ASSGGLGSPLH
TRBJ2-3 | . | TRBD2 | TRBV6-6 | ASSSRGGGTDTQY
TRBJ1-5 | . | . | TRBV4-3 | ASSQVLGKNQPQH
TRBJ1-5 | . | . | TRBV19 | ATNGVRGQPQH
TRBJ1-6 | . | . | TRBV30 | AWMRDTSSYNSPLH
TRBJ1-2 | . | TRBD1 | TRBV4-3 | ASSRTGPGGLYGYT
TRBJ2-3 | . | . | TRBV11-2 | ASSFGRGSGNTQY
TRBJ2-1 | . | . | TRBV2 | ASSDSGQGLLVEQF
TRBJ2-3 | . | . | TRBV3-1/TRBV3-2 | ASSQIFRAQSDTQY
TRBJ2-1 | . | . | TRBV4-1 | ASSQRGSSYNEQF
TRBJ1-1 | once | TRBD1 | TRBV18 | ASSPGTGGLTEAF
TRBJ1-2 | . | TRBD1 | TRBV11-2 | ASSYKGQGVGYGYT
TRBJ2-7 | . | TRBD1 | TRBV6-1 | ASSDPAGGRYEQY
TRBJ1-2 | . | TRBD1 | TRBV6-5 | ASSYGQGLRGYT
TRBJ2-5 | . | . | TRBV6-5 | ASSYQGGAQETQY
TRBJ2-7 | . | TRBD1 | TRBV6-2/TRBV6-3 | ASSGQGARVGDEQY
TRBJ1-1 | . | TRBD1 | TRBV7-2 | ASSAQGVAHTEAF
TRBJ2-7 | . | TRBD1 | TRBV11-2 | ASTTEGAVKEQY
TRBJ1-5 | . | . | TRBV19 | ASSAPGTSQPQH
TRBJ1-2 | . | TRBD1 | TRBV19 | ASTLNIRDRVYYGYT
TRBJ2-3 | once | . | TRBV3-1/TRBV3-2 | ASSQVRAKTDTQY
TRBJ2-5 | . | TRBD2 | TRBV6-6 | ASSYFGTSGSETQY
TRBJ2-7 | . | TRBD2 | TRBV5-4 | ASSQGGLSSYEQY
TRBJ2-7 | . | . | TRBV5-1 | ASSLDSLEQY
TRBJ1-1 | . | . | TRBV30 | AWIGKNTEAF
TRBJ2-5 | once | TRBD2 | TRBV15 | ATSIQRGPQETQY
TRBJ1-6 | once | . | TRBV7-9 | ATPGGIYNSPLH
TRBJ1-1 | . | . | TRBV6-5 | ASRDEDTEAF
TRBJ2-7 | . | TRBD1 | TRBV10-3 | AISDGTGVLYEQY
TRBJ1-1 | . | . | TRBV19 | ASSIVLAGSEAF
TRBJ1-2 | . | . | TRBV12-3/TRBV12-4 | ASSFLGSGGYT
TRBJ2-5 | once | TRBD1 | TRBV5-1 | ASSRGQGKYQETQY
TRBJ2-1 | . | . | TRBV3-1/TRBV3-2 | ASSQARTTYNEQF
TRBJ2-7 | . | . | TRBV5-4 | ASSLMGPDEQY
TRBJ2-3 | . | TRBD2 | TRBV4-3 | ASSQDLAGGPDTQY
TRBJ1-2 | once | . | TRBV2 | ASSEVGAPGEA
TRBJ2-5 | . | TRBD1 | TRBV5-4 | ASSYLQGAAETQY
TRBJ2-5 | . | . | TRBV19 | ASSGVNRAETQY
TRBJ1-1 | . | . | TRBV5-6 | ASSLKGVNTEAF
TRBJ2-5 | . | TRBD2 | TRBV5-4 | ASSSRRGGETQY
TRBJ2-7 | once | . | TRBV7-2 | ASSPAYEQY
TRBJ1-1 | . | . | TRBV14 | ASSQEAHRSEAF
TRBJ1-5 | few | . | TRBV19 | ASKEAAYSNQPQH
TRBJ2-3 | . | . | TRBV7-2 | ASSPGLSTFTDTQY
TRBJ2-7 | . | TRBD1 | TRBV18 | ASSPSGGWSEQY
TRBJ1-2 | . | TRBD1 | TRBV28 | ASSLHRGKNGYT
TRBJ2-5 | . | . | TRBV3-1/TRBV3-2 | ASRVAVQETQY
TRBJ2-3 | . | TRBD2 | TRBV6-6 | ASSGLAGGTDTQY
TRBJ1-2 | . | . | TRBV5-4 | ASSSRVNGYT
TRBJ2-1 | . | TRBD1 | TRBV9 | ASSVGTGVDEQF
TRBJ2-1 | . | TRBD2 | TRBV6-1 | ASSEARLAGKASSYNEQF
TRBJ2-5 | . | TRBD1 | TRBV6-1 | ASSVSEGAIKETQY
TRBJ2-5 | . | . | TRBV7-8 | ASSLTRAGGETQY
TRBJ1-3 | . | TRBD1 | TRBV7-9 | ASSTGQEFGNTIY
TRBJ1-5 | . | . | TRBV2 | ASQDSRNQPQH